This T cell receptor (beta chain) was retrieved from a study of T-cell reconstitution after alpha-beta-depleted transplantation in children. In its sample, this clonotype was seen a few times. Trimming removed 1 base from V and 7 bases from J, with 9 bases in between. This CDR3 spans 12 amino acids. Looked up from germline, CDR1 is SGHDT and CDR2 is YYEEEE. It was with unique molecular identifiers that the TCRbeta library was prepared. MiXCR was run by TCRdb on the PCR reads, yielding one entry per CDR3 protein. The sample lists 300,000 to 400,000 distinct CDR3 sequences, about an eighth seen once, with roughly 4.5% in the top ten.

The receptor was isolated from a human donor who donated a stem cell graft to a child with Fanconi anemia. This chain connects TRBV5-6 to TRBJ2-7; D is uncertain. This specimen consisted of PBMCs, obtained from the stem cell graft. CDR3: CASSLFPTEQYF. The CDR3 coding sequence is TGTGCCAGCAGCTTGTTTCCGACTGAGCAGTACTTC. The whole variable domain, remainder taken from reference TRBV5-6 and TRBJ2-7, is DAGVTQSPTHLIKTRGQQVTLRCSPKSGHDTVSWYQQALGQGPQFIFQYYEEEERQRGNFPDRFSGHQFPNYSSELNVNALLLGDSALYLCASSLFPTEQYFGPGTRLTVT.